This T cell receptor (beta chain) was observed in a study of Graves' ophthalmopathy and Graves' hyperthyroidism. Germline V gene lookup returns CDR1 SGDLS and CDR2 YYNGEE. CDR3 length: 14 residues. Trimming removed 0 bases from V and 8 bases from J, with 14 bases in between. Amplified TCR beta CDR3 regions were obtained using RNA transcripts as template. The first-round RT-PCR employed HTBI primers together with the Qiagen OneStep RT-PCR kit. A multiplex PCR was then performed as the second round. TCRdb analysed the multiplex PCR reads with MiXCR anew, one entry per CDR3 protein. The sample comprises about 230,000 distinct CDR3 sequences, around 50% of which are singletons, and over 40% rests with the top ten. This clonotype was counted only a few times. Ophthalmopathy donors' eye disease showed moderate-to-severe activity, CAS of at least 3, NOSPECS of at least 4 and duration under 3 months. Exclusion applied to patients with other autoimmune diseases, uncontrolled infections, pregnancy or lactation.

The gene calls are TRBV9 and TRBJ1-2, with TRBD1 as a possible D gene (5 bases). The specimen was peripheral blood. The receptor was derived from an adult man with Graves' ophthalmopathy. The CDR3 sequence is CASSVEQVPLGYTF. The CDR3 coding sequence is TGTGCCAGCAGCGTAGAACAGGTTCCGCTGGGCTACACCTTC.